Described below is a single TCR beta chain sequence and its context. V was pared by 5 bases and J by 4 bases, with 11 bases of the junction left unmatched. This CDR3 region has 15 residues. The V gene's germline CDR1 is WSHSY and CDR2 SAAADI. The record originates from a study of blood T cell repertoires in COVID-19. Here immunoSEQ multiplex PCR was the method, and the copy in TCRdb shows in-frame clones only, minus some. This repertoire shows hundreds of thousands of clones, more than 75% found once; its top ten account for approximately 9.3%. The sample comprised PBMCs or T cells enriched from blood (not recorded which). V gene TRBV10-2 combines with J gene TRBJ2-7, with 7 nucleotides matching TRBD1. The TCR originated in a woman aged 45-59 years who had recovered from COVID-19. For the CDR3, the DNA is TGCGCCAGCAGTTTGCCCGGGACAGTGTCATACGAGCAGTACTTC. This encodes CASSLPGTVSYEQYF.